The source of this T cell receptor (beta chain) is a study of shared clonotypes between healthy human individuals. Libraries were prepared by immunoSEQ multiplex PCR; TCRdb keeps only in-frame clonotypes and omits some of them. The sample lists over 850,000 clones; 75% to 85% were seen once. CDR1 SGHAT and CDR2 FQNNGV come from the germline V gene. With 1 base removed from V and 7 bases from J, the gap between germline ends came to 8 bases. The CDR3 is made up of 13 amino acids. The chain recombines TRBV11-2 with TRBJ1-5; maybe TRBD1 (6 bases). The TCR was taken from a young man in good health. Some clones in this sample may be carry-over from other donors' samples. Sequencing was performed on memory CD4+ T cells from PBMCs. Noted subset: CD45RA-negative fraction. Here the CDR3 reads CASSLVGAQPQHF. The CDR3 bases are TGTGCCAGCAGCTTAGTGGGGGCCCAGCCCCAGCATTTT.